The present entry profiles one TCR beta chain with its context. Its antigen remains unidentified. The CDR3 consists of 15 residues. Per the germline V gene, CDR1 is SGHRS and CDR2 is YFSETQ. Trimming cost V 0 bases and J 8 bases; bases outside gene matches: 3. This entry comes from a study of T cell responses to AZD1222 COVID-19 vaccine. Study background: Samples with a second dose at about 4 or about 12 weeks were pooled together.

Study conclusions and caveats: Repertoire sampling was restricted to post-peak T cell response timepoints.

The protocol was immunoSEQ multiplex PCR, while the TCRdb copy is restricted to in-frame clones and leaves out a portion. The repertoire holds more than 65,000 clones, with more than 75% as singletons. This TCR was recovered from an adult in good health. The specimen comprised peripheral blood, sampled on day 0 of AZD1222 vaccination. The chain employs TRBV5-1 and TRBJ2-1, with 12 bases lining up with TRBD2. The CDR3 loop is CASSLETSGSYEQFF. The CDR3 nucleotides are TGCGCCAGCAGCTTGGAGACTAGCGGGAGCTATGAGCAGTTCTTC.